The 7 T cell receptor beta chains reported below all come from one sample, sequenced in a study of blood T cell repertoires in COVID-19 (TCRdb year 2020). Library method: the immunoSEQ multiplex PCR assay. TCRdb re-hosts the immuneACCESS table, in-frame sequences only. Its copies lack some clones; in the studies checked, an unresolved V gene accounts for under half of them, and the cause for the rest is not known. The sample contains around 190,000 clones, approximately 88% of them found a single time. The ten largest clonotypes hold approximately 9% of the sample. The specimen was PBMCs or T cells enriched from blood (not recorded which). The receptors here all came from a woman aged 18-29 years who had recovered from COVID-19.

The rearrangement uses TRBV4-3 and TRBJ1-5; D is ambiguous. CDR3 length: 17 amino acids. With 0 bases removed from V and 3 bases from J, the gap between germline ends came to 15 bases. From germline, CDR1 is LGHNA and CDR2 YSLEER. CDR3 nucleotides: TGCGCCAGCAGCCAAGATTGGCCCGCGGCCGCCAATCAGCCCCAGCATTTT. Protein product: CASSQDWPAAANQPQHF.

The rearrangement links TRBV12-3 or TRBV12-4 to TRBJ1-3, with unresolved D. The CDR3 extends over 13 amino acids. Deletions cut 5 bases from V and 8 bases from J, with 13 bases between. The CDR3 protein is CASSLLPRDTIYF. The CDR3, as DNA: TGTGCCAGCAGTCTTCTCCCACGGGACACCATATATTTT.

Remarks on this clone: One end of the junction does not line up with germline, which may come from a read error. The V gene is TRBV28, the J gene TRBJ1-2; TRBD1 matches at 7 bases. This CDR3 comprises 12 residues. Germline V gene sequence: CDR1 MDHEN, CDR2 SYDVKM. CDR3 loop: CGTGDENYGYTF. As DNA, the CDR3 is TGCGGTACAGGGGATGAGAACTATGGCTACACCTTC.

The chain couples TRBV4-2 to TRBJ1-2; the D gene is possibly TRBD1 (5 bases). Germline CDR1 and CDR2: LGHNA and YNFKEQ. Trimming stripped 0 bases from V and 5 bases from J, with 13 bases between. This CDR3 has 15 amino acids. The CDR3 reads CASSQDIGEVYGYTF. In DNA form, the CDR3 reads TGTGCCAGCAGCCAAGATATAGGGGAAGTATATGGCTACACCTTC.

The genes are TRBV5-8 and TRBJ2-1; tentatively, D is TRBD2 (6 bases). V lost 4 bases to trimming and J lost 7 bases, with 15 bases between them. CDR3 length: 14 amino acids. Germline-derived CDR1 and CDR2 are SGHTS and YDEGEE. CDR3 amino acids: CASSLEGGRNEQFF. In DNA, the CDR3 is TGTGCCAGCAGCCTCGAGGGAGGCCGAAATGAGCAGTTCTTC.

This clone showed up just once. The rearrangement links TRBV11-2 to TRBJ2-7; D unclear. The CDR3 covers 14 residues. The V end lost 0 bases, the J end lost 3 bases, and 9 bases lay between the germline ends. Germline values: CDR1 SGHAT, CDR2 FQNNGV. CDR3 nucleotides: TGTGCCAGCAGCTTAGATCGGAGCCGCTACGAGCAGTACTTC. This translates into CASSLDRSRYEQYF.

The chain employs TRBV28 and TRBJ1-2, with D possibly being TRBD1 (6 bases). The ends were cut back, 3 bases at V and 5 bases at J, with 16 bases in the middle. This CDR3 comprises 15 residues. In germline, CDR1 is MDHEN, CDR2 SYDVKM. CDR3 coding DNA: TGTGCCAGCAGTTTTCAGGGGCCCCTGGTTTATGGCTACACCTTC. It codes for CASSFQGPLVYGYTF.